Given below is one TCR beta chain in context. As yet, its antigen is unknown. This entry comes from a study of T cell responses to AZD1222 COVID-19 vaccine. Study observations and caveats: Only a handful of AZD1222 recipients, five to seven in all, had baseline seropositivity. Close to half of all spike-specific TCRs reportedly target regions of the variants that are unmutated. Samples come after the peak T cell response, not at day 14. Donors were mostly white British, more females; clonal diversity possibly underestimated.

V dropped 3 bases and J dropped 3 bases, with 14 bases sitting between them. CDR3 length equals 15 residues. Germline values: CDR1 SGHTA, CDR2 FQGNSA. Generated by immunoSEQ multiplex PCR, the TCRdb table keeps only in-frame clones and is missing some. The table records 120,000 to 150,000 clones, about 82% of them present only once. The sequences come from peripheral blood, collected 28 days after the second AZD1222 dose. This TCR derives from an adult who received the AZD1222 COVID-19 vaccine. This chain links TRBV7-2 with TRBJ1-2, with a possible D match to TRBD1 (6 bases). CDR3 DNA: TGTGCCAGCAGCTTCAGTTCGGGGGGCTACTATGGCTACACCTTC. Translating gives CASSFSSGGYYGYTF.